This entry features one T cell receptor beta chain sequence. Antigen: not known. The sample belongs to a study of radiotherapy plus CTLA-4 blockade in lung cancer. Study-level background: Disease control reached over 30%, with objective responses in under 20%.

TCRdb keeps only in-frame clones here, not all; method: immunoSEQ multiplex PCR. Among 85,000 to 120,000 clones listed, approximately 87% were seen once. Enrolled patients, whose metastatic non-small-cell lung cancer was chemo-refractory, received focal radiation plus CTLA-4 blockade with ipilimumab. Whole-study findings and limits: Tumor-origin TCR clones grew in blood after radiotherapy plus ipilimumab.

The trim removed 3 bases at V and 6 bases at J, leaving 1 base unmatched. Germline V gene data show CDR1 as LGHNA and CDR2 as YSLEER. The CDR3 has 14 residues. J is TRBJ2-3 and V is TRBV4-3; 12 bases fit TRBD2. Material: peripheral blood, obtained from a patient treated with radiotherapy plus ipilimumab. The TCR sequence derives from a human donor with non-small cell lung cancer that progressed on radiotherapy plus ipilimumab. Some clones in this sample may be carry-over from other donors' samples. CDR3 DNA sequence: TGCGCCAGCAGCCACGGGACTAGCGGGGATACGCAGTATTTT. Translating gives CASSHGTSGDTQYF.